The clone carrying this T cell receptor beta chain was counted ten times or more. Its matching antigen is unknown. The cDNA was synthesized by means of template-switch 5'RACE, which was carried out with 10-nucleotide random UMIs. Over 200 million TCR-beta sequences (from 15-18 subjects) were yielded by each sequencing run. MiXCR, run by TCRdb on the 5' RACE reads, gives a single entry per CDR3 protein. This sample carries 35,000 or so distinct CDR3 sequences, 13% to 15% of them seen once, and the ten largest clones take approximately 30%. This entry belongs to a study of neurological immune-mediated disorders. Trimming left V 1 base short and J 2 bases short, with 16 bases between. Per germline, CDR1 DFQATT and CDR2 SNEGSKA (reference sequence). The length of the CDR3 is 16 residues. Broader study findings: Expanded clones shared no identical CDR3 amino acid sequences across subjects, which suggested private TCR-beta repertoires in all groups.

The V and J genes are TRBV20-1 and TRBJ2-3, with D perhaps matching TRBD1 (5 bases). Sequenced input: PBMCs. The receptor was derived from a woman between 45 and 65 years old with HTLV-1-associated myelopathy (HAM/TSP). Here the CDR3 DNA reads TGCAGTGCTAGAGCCCCACCTGACAGATACACAGATACGCAGTATTTT. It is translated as CSARAPPDRYTDTQYF.